The 8 T cell receptor beta chains reported below all come from one sample, sequenced in a study of beta chain features in type 1 diabetes. Isolated RNA was reverse transcribed in full, so expressed TCRB transcripts were sequenced. TCRdb keeps only in-frame clones here, not all; method: immunoSEQ multiplex PCR. Seen here are 250,000 or so clones, around 26% observed once, and the top ten hold roughly 4%. Sequenced sample: central memory CD4+ T cells from blood. These receptors came from a man between 25 and 39 years old in good health.

This clone was observed a single time. The chain has TRBV7-9 and TRBJ1-5; D not certain. The CDR3 is 14 residues long. V was shortened by 5 bases and J by 6 bases, with 14 bases between the two germline ends. Germline V gives CDR1 SEHNR, CDR2 FQNEAQ (reference sequence). The CDR3, as DNA: TGTGCCAGCAGCGACCAACATGGGAGTCAGCCCCAGCATTTT. Amino acids: CASSDQHGSQPQHF. The complete variable domain, with remaining parts taken from reference TRBV7-9 and TRBJ1-5, reads DTGVSQNPRHKITKRGQNVTFRCDPISEHNRLYWYRQTLGQGPEFLTYFQNEAQLEKSRLLSDRFSAERPKGSFSTLEIQRTEQGDSAMYLCASSDQHGSQPQHFGDGTRLSIL.

V and J are TRBV19 and TRBJ2-2; D remains unclear. This CDR3 has 12 amino acids. Germline CDR1 LNHDA, CDR2 SQIVND (reference sequence). Deletions cut 3 bases from V and 7 bases from J, with 6 bases between. CDR3 amino acids: CASSMGNGELFF. In DNA, the CDR3 is TGTGCCAGTAGTATGGGTAACGGGGAGCTGTTTTTT.

This clone was detected a few times. The chain combines TRBV6-1 with TRBJ2-7; D is uncertain. V was pared by 4 bases and J by 0 bases, with 7 bases between. CDR1 is MNHNS, CDR2 SASEGT, per germline. The CDR3 extends over 13 amino acids. CDR3 DNA sequence: TGTGCCAGCAGTGTTGGCCACTCCTACGAGCAGTACTTC. Translated: CASSVGHSYEQYF.

This clone was recorded at least ten times. The CDR3 bases are TGCGCCAGCAGCCAAGGGCGGGAGCGTTTAACAGATACGCAGTATTTT. Its translation: CASSQGRERLTDTQYF. V is TRBV4-1 and J is TRBJ2-3, with 7 nucleotides matching TRBD2. V gave up 1 base and J gave up 3 bases; unmatched junction bases: 7. The CDR3 has 16 residues. Germline CDR1 reads MGHRA; CDR2 reads YSYEKL.

The J gene is TRBJ2-4, the V gene TRBV18; D remains ambiguous. Germline loops: CDR1 KGHSH, CDR2 LQKENI. V was shortened by 3 bases and J by 0 bases, with 6 bases between the two germline ends. The CDR3 runs to 14 residues. This CDR3 is CASSPDGAKNIQYF. For the CDR3, the DNA is TGTGCCAGCTCACCCGATGGAGCCAAAAACATTCAGTACTTC.

This clone was seen a few times. The rearrangement joins TRBV7-2 to TRBJ2-3, with D tentatively TRBD1 (6 bases). The germline gives CDR1 SGHTA, CDR2 FQGNSA. This CDR3 contains 13 residues. Trimming pared 4 bases from V and 6 bases from J, leaving 11 bases between. The CDR3 sequence is CASSSTGPDTQYF. CDR3 bases: TGTGCCAGCAGCTCAACAGGGCCTGATACGCAGTATTTT.

V is TRBV2 and J is TRBJ1-4; 8 positions match TRBD1. The CDR3 sequence is 15 residues long. J was trimmed by 7 bases and V by 2 bases; bases with no gene match: 6. CDR1 is SNHLY, CDR2 FYNNEI, per germline. The CDR3 DNA sequence: TGTGCCAGCAGTGAAACTGGCACAGGGGGTGAAAAACTGTTTTTT. Translated, it gives CASSETGTGGEKLFF.

The chain uses TRBV29-1 and TRBJ1-1; 7 positions match TRBD1. This CDR3 has 15 residues. Trimming removed 6 bases from V and 0 bases from J; junction bases left unmatched: 10. The germline CDR1 and CDR2 sequences are SQVTM and ANQGSEA. CDR3 DNA: TGCAGCGTGGAGTCAGGGGGAGCCATGAACACTGAAGCTTTCTTT. This encodes CSVESGGAMNTEAFF.